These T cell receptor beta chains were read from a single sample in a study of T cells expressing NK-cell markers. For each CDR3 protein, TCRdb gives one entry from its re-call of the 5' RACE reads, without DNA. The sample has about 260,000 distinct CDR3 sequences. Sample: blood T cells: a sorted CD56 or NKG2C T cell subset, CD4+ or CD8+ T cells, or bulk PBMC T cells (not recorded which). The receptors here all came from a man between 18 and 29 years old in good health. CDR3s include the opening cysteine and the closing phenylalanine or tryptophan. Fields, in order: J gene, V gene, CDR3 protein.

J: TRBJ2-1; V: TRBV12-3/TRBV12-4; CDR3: CASSSGRGGFF
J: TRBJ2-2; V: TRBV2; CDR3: CASSVHRRGGLFF
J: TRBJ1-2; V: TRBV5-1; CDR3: CASSFRQGEGYTF
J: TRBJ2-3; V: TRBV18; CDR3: CASSSKDRGRTDTQYF
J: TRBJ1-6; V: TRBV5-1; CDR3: CASSLDGSPLHF
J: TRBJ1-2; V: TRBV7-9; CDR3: CASSFGSSNYGYTF
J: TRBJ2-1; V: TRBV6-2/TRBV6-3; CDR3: CASRNRASGRYDEQFF
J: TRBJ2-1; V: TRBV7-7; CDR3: CASSLAEDNEQFF
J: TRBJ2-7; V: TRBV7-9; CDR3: CASSSVRGKAPYEQYF
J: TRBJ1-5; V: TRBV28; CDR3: CASSPELSNQPQHF
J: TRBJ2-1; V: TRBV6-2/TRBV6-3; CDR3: CASRLVYNNEQFF
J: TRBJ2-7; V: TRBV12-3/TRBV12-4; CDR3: CASSLGGVRYEQYF
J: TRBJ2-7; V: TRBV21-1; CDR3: CASSKEGGPRGGNEQYF
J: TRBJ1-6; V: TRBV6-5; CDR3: CASRQGDWYNSPLHF
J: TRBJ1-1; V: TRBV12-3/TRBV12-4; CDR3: CASAPIGGGGAFF
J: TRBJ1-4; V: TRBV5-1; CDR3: CASSVGTGQEKLFF
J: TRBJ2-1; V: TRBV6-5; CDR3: CASSYRGTPSSYNEQFF
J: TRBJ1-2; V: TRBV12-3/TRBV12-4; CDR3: CASSPDRGGGYTF
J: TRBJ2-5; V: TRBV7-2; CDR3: CASSPRGLARETQYF
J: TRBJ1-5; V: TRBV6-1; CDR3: CASSHGTAKNQPQHF
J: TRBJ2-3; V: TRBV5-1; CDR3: CASSLIPQTGADTQYF
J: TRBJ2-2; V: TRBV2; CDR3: CASSALPGTGPGELFF
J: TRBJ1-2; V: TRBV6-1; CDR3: CASTGNYGYTF
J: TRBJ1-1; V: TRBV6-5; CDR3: CASSSPVLRTFF
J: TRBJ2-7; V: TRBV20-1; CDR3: CSAKKSLAGSYEQYF
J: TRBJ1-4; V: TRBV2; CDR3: CASSARDGEKLFF
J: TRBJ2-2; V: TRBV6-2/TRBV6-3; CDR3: CASKEPGASGELFF
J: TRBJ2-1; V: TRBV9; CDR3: CASSAIHSAGGPFEQFF
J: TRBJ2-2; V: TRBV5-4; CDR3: CASSLTSGRAGELFF
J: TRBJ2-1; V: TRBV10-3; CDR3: CAIRAGQDNEQFF
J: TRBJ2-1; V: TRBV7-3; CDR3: CASSLTSTGLAGDNEQFF